Reported below is one T cell receptor (beta chain). The data are from a study of OX40 agonist ivuxolimab in advanced cancers. The CDR3 runs to 11 residues. CDR1 MNHEY and CDR2 SVGAGI come from the germline V gene. V lost 2 bases and J 16 bases, leaving 12 bases between the germline ends. Libraries were prepared by immunoSEQ multiplex PCR; TCRdb keeps only in-frame clonotypes and omits some of them. The data contain some 34,000 clones, more than 75% of them seen just once; the ten biggest clones take up 9.5% to 15%. The specimen was CD4+ or CD8+ T cells sorted from blood, collected in a trial of the OX40 agonist ivuxolimab. This TCR was recovered from an adult with an advanced solid tumor such as melanoma, head and neck, liver or kidney cancer. The chain recombines TRBV6-5 with TRBJ1-5; D is ambiguous. Here the CDR3 DNA reads TGTGCCAGCAGTTACGAGGGAATAGTACATTTT. Its protein product is CASSYEGIVHF.